These T cell receptor beta chains were read from a single sample in a study of T cell responses to AZD1222 COVID-19 vaccine. Using immunoSEQ multiplex PCR, the repertoire was profiled, and TCRdb retains in-frame clones only, with some absent. The table has some 130,000 clones, 88% seen once. The sequencing here drew on peripheral blood, taken on day 0 of AZD1222 vaccination. All receptors come from an adult in good health. The CDR3 runs from the conserved cysteine through the conserved F or W. The order of the fields is V gene, J gene, clone size, CDR3 length, CDR3 protein. The listing skips clone size in some rows; elsewhere it reads once, few, many or a size class.

v_call: TRBV6-6; j_call: TRBJ1-2; clone_size: .; cdr3_length: 15; cdr3_aa: CASSSRTGEGGGYTF
v_call: TRBV5-1; j_call: TRBJ1-1; clone_size: .; cdr3_length: 18; cdr3_aa: CASRPQGIRRGLNTEAFF
v_call: TRBV3-1/TRBV3-2; j_call: TRBJ2-1; clone_size: few; cdr3_length: 12; cdr3_aa: CASSQDVGEQFF
v_call: TRBV11-3; j_call: TRBJ2-7; clone_size: .; cdr3_length: 14; cdr3_aa: CARGSGEDSYEQYF
v_call: TRBV5-1; j_call: TRBJ1-1; clone_size: .; cdr3_length: 15; cdr3_aa: CASSETGEGRTEAFF
v_call: TRBV6-5; j_call: TRBJ1-1; clone_size: .; cdr3_length: 13; cdr3_aa: CASKDLMNTEAFF
v_call: TRBV9; j_call: TRBJ2-5; clone_size: .; cdr3_length: 15; cdr3_aa: CASSISTGGDETQYF
v_call: TRBV3-1/TRBV3-2; j_call: TRBJ2-5; clone_size: .; cdr3_length: 13; cdr3_aa: CASSLSYQETQYF
v_call: TRBV18; j_call: TRBJ2-7; clone_size: once; cdr3_length: 12; cdr3_aa: CASSPPSYEQYF
v_call: TRBV25-1; j_call: TRBJ1-6; clone_size: .; cdr3_length: 16; cdr3_aa: CASSLRWDSKDSPLHF
v_call: TRBV7-2; j_call: TRBJ1-2; clone_size: once; cdr3_length: 11; cdr3_aa: CASSLVGGYTF
v_call: TRBV2; j_call: TRBJ2-3; clone_size: .; cdr3_length: 14; cdr3_aa: CASSDRLSTDTQYF
v_call: TRBV5-1; j_call: TRBJ1-1; clone_size: .; cdr3_length: 13; cdr3_aa: CASSLDMNTEAFF
v_call: TRBV7-9; j_call: TRBJ1-3; clone_size: .; cdr3_length: 16; cdr3_aa: CASSLGAIKGGNTIYF
v_call: TRBV10-3; j_call: TRBJ2-7; clone_size: once; cdr3_length: 13; cdr3_aa: CASAGLAEGEQYF
v_call: TRBV27; j_call: TRBJ2-7; clone_size: .; cdr3_length: 15; cdr3_aa: CASSFVWGSTYEQYF
v_call: TRBV5-4; j_call: TRBJ2-7; clone_size: .; cdr3_length: 14; cdr3_aa: CASSFVGEGYEQYF
v_call: TRBV10-3; j_call: TRBJ2-7; clone_size: .; cdr3_length: 19; cdr3_aa: CAIRKGGRDKAGIQGEQYF
v_call: TRBV5-6; j_call: TRBJ2-7; clone_size: .; cdr3_length: 14; cdr3_aa: CASSRGRGRYEQYF
v_call: TRBV6-4; j_call: TRBJ1-2; clone_size: .; cdr3_length: 12; cdr3_aa: CASSSGGAGYTF
v_call: TRBV3-1/TRBV3-2; j_call: TRBJ2-7; clone_size: once; cdr3_length: 14; cdr3_aa: CASSPRTGEGEQYF
v_call: TRBV7-2; j_call: TRBJ1-5; clone_size: .; cdr3_length: 15; cdr3_aa: CASSLEGSGMRPQHF
v_call: TRBV6-5; j_call: TRBJ2-2; clone_size: .; cdr3_length: 14; cdr3_aa: CASRLAGGTGELFF
v_call: TRBV7-3; j_call: TRBJ2-6; clone_size: .; cdr3_length: 14; cdr3_aa: CASSLTPSANVLTF
v_call: TRBV7-2; j_call: TRBJ2-7; clone_size: .; cdr3_length: 14; cdr3_aa: CASSKTSGGDEQYF
v_call: TRBV5-4; j_call: TRBJ2-3; clone_size: .; cdr3_length: 16; cdr3_aa: CASSTRDRVGTDTQYF
v_call: TRBV19; j_call: TRBJ1-2; clone_size: .; cdr3_length: 15; cdr3_aa: CAASGTTYIRDGYTF
v_call: TRBV3-1/TRBV3-2; j_call: TRBJ2-2; clone_size: .; cdr3_length: 16; cdr3_aa: CASSQDLGVRTGELFF
v_call: TRBV2; j_call: TRBJ2-1; clone_size: .; cdr3_length: 13; cdr3_aa: CASSTDSYNEQFF
v_call: TRBV27; j_call: TRBJ2-5; clone_size: .; cdr3_length: 14; cdr3_aa: CASSLRQGRETQYF
v_call: TRBV24-1; j_call: TRBJ2-1; clone_size: few; cdr3_length: 16; cdr3_aa: CATSDRRDRGGNEQFF
v_call: TRBV3-1/TRBV3-2; j_call: TRBJ2-7; clone_size: .; cdr3_length: 14; cdr3_aa: CASSALAGVYEQYF
v_call: TRBV11-2; j_call: TRBJ1-2; clone_size: .; cdr3_length: 13; cdr3_aa: CASSLVDAGAATF
v_call: TRBV5-4; j_call: TRBJ2-7; clone_size: .; cdr3_length: 15; cdr3_aa: CASSLGTLSSYEQYF
v_call: TRBV6-2/TRBV6-3; j_call: TRBJ1-6; clone_size: .; cdr3_length: 18; cdr3_aa: CASSYFFRGTVYNSPLHF